This T cell receptor (beta chain) emerged from a study of cytomegalovirus exposure and HLA in healthy donors. As for the study in general: For the approximately 400 genotyped donors, 75% to 90% fell within the Caucasian-associated ancestry cluster.

General study findings and limits: Among TCR beta chains, those listed as cytomegalovirus-associated numbered roughly 150. Later analysis associated a missense DCLRE1C variant with TCR beta V- and J-gene trimming. In the analysis, some V segments, TRBV6-2 and TRBV6-3 included, were excluded as indistinguishable.

Regarding this clone: As yet, its antigen is unknown.

Germline V gene data show CDR1 as MNHNS and CDR2 as SASEGT. The V segment lost 3 bases and the J segment 2 bases; nucleotides outside the gene matches: 7. The CDR3 length is 15 residues. PCR involved 60 Vbeta and 13 Jbeta primers. Produced via immunoSEQ multiplex PCR; TCRdb's table is partial and in-frame only. The top ten clones hold more than 20% of a sample with tens of thousands of clones, nearly 80% of them seen once. The gene calls are TRBV6-1 and TRBJ2-7, with TRBD1 matching 7 bases. Sequencing used PBMCs. The receptor was isolated from a woman aged 45-59 years in good health and CMV-seropositive. The CDR3 bases are TGTGCCAGCAGTGATGAGAGACAGGGAACCTACGAGCAGTACTTC. Protein product: CASSDERQGTYEQYF.